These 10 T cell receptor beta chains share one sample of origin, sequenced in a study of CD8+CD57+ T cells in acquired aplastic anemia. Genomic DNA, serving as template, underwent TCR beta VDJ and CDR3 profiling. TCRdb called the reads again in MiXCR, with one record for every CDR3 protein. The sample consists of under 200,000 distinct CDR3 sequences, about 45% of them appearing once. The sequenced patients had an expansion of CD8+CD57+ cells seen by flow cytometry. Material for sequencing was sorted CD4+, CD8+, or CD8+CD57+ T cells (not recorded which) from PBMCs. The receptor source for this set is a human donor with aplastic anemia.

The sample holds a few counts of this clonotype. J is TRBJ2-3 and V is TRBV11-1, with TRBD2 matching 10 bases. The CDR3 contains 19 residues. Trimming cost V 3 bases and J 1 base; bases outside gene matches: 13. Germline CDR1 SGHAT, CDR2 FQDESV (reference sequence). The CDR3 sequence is CASSFWSGVTSGGTDTQYF. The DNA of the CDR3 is TGTGCCAGCAGCTTTTGGTCGGGGGTAACTAGCGGGGGCACAGATACGCAGTATTTT.

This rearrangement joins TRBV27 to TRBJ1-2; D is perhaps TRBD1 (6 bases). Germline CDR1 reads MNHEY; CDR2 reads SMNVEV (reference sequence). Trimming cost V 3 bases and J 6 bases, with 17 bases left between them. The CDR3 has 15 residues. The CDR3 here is CASSFVAGALDGYTF. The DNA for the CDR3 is TGTGCCAGCAGTTTTGTAGCAGGGGCCTTGGATGGCTACACCTTC.

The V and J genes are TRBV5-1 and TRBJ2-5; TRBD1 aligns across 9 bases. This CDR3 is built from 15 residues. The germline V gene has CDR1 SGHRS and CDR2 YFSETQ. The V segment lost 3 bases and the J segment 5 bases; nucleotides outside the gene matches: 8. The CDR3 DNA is TGCGCCAGCAGCTCCGGGACAGGGAAAGGGGAGACCCAGTACTTC. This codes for CASSSGTGKGETQYF.

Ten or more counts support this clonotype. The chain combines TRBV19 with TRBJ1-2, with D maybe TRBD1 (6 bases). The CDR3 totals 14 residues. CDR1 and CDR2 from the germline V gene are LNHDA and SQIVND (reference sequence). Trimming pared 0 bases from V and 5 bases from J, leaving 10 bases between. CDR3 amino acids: CASSIEPTGYGYTF. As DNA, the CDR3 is TGTGCCAGTAGTATAGAGCCCACAGGGTATGGCTACACCTTC.

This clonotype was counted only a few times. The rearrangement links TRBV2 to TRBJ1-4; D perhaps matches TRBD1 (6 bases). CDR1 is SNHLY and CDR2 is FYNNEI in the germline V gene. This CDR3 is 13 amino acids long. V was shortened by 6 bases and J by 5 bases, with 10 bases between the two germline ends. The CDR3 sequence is CASRQGPNEKLFF. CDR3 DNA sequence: TGTGCCAGCAGACAGGGTCCGAATGAAAAACTGTTTTTT.

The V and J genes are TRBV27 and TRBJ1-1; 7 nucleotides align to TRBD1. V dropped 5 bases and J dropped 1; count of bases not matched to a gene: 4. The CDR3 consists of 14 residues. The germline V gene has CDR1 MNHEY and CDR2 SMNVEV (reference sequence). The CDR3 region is CASSPTGANTEAFF. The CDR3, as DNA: TGTGCCAGCAGTCCTACAGGGGCGAACACTGAAGCTTTCTTT.

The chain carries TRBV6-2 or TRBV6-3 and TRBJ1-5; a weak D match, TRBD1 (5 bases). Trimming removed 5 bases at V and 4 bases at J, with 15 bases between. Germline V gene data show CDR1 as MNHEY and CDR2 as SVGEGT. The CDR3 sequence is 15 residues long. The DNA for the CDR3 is TGTGCCAGCAGTACCGGACGGGACTTTAATCAGCCCCAGCATTTT. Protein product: CASSTGRDFNQPQHF.

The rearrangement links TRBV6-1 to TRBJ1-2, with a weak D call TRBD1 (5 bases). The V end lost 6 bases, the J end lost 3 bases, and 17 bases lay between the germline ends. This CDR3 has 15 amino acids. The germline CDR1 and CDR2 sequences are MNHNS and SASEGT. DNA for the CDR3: TGTGCCAGCAGGTCCCTTTTCTCAGGGTACTATGGCTACACCTTC. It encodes CASRSLFSGYYGYTF.

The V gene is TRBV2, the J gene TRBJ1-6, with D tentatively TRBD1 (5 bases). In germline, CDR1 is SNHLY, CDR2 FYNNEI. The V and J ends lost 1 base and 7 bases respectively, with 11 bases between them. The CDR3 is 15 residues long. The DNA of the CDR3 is TGTGCCAGCAGTGAAGTGGGGGGGAACAATTCACCCCTCCACTTT. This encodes CASSEVGGNNSPLHF.

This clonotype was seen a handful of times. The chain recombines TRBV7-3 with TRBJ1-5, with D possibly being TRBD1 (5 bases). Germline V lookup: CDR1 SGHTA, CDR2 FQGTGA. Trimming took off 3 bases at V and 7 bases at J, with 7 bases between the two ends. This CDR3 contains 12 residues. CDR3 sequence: CASSFTGQPQHF. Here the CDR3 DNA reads TGTGCCAGCAGCTTTACAGGACAGCCCCAGCATTTT.